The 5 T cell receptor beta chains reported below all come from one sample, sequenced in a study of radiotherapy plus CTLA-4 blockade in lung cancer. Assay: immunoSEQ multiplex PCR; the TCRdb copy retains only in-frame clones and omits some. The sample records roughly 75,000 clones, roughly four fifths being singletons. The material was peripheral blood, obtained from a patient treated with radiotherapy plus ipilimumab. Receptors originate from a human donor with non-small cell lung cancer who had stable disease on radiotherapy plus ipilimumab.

The DNA of the CDR3 is TGCGCCAGCAGCCAGGGGGGTGGGCTAGAGACCCAGTACTTC. Translation: CASSQGGGLETQYF. V gene TRBV4-1 combines with J gene TRBJ2-5, with a tentative D call TRBD2 (6 bases). V lost 3 bases to trimming and J lost 4 bases, with 12 bases between them. The length of the CDR3 is 14 residues. Germline lookup yields CDR1 MGHRA and CDR2 YSYEKL.

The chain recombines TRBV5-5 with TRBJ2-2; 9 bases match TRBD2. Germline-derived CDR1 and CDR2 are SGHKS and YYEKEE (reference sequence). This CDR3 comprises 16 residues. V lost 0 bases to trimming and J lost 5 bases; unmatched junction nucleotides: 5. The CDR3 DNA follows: TGTGCCAGCAGCTTGGGGGCTAGCGGGGCAACCGGGGAGCTGTTTTTT. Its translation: CASSLGASGATGELFF.

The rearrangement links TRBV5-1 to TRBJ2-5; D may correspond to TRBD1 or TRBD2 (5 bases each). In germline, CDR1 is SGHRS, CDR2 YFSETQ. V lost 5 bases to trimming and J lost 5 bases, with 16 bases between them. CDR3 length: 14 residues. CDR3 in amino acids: CASRYGTRSETQYF. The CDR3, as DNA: TGCGCCAGCAGATATGGGACGCGTTCGGAGACCCAGTACTTC.

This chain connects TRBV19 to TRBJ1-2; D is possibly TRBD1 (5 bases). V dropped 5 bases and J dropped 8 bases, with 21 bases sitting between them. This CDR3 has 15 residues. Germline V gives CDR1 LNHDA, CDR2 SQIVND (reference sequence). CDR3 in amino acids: CASSSFGDRIAGYTF. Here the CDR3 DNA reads TGTGCCAGTAGTTCCTTTGGGGACCGCATTGCCGGCTACACCTTC. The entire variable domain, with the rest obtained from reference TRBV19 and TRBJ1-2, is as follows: DGGITQSPKYLFRKEGQNVTLSCEQNLNHDAMYWYRQDPGQGLRLIYYSQIVNDFQKGDIAEGYSVSREKKESFPLTVTSAQKNPTAFYLCASSSFGDRIAGYTFGSGTRLTVV.

The CDR3 is CASSYGHRAYEQYF. CDR3 in DNA: TGTGCCAGCAGCTACGGACATCGAGCCTACGAGCAGTACTTC. This sequence joins TRBV11-2 and TRBJ2-7, with D possibly being TRBD1 (5 bases). The CDR3 sequence is 14 residues long. The germline V gene has CDR1 SGHAT and CDR2 FQNNGV. The V and J ends lost 4 bases and 2 bases respectively, with 12 bases between them. Using reference TRBV11-2 and TRBJ2-7 for the parts outside the CDR3, the full variable domain is EAGVAQSPRYKIIEKRQSVAFWCNPISGHATLYWYQQILGQGPKLLIQFQNNGVVDDSQLPKDRFSAERLKGVDSTLKIQPAKLEDSAVYLCASSYGHRAYEQYFGPGTRLTVT.